This TCR beta chain was profiled in a study of identical twins. This clonotype was observed a few times. Each CDR3 protein gets one entry after TCRdb re-called the 5' RACE reads with MiXCR. The sample has hundreds of thousands of distinct CDR3 sequences, approximately 13% seen once. From germline, CDR1 is MNHNS and CDR2 SASEGT. CDR3 length: 14 amino acids. The V gene lost 10 bases and the J gene lost 0 bases, with 13 bases spanning the gap. The data also belong to a second study, concerning yellow fever vaccine responses in identical twins.

Input material: PBMCs. The receptor was derived from a young woman in good health. The J gene is TRBJ1-5, the V gene TRBV6-1; D may be TRBD1 (5 bases). In DNA form, the CDR3 reads TGTGCCACCGCACAGGACCATAGCAATCAGCCCCAGCATTTT. Protein: CATAQDHSNQPQHF.